The clone carrying this T cell receptor (beta chain) was found a few times. Its antigen is currently unknown. TCRdb processed the RT-PCR reads anew with MiXCR; each CDR3 protein has one entry. The table has hundreds of thousands of distinct CDR3 sequences, 15% to 19% seen once. These data originate in a study of response to subunit inactivated influenza vaccine. Study-level findings and limits: It was suggested by the authors that few new T cells are recruited by each seasonal influenza vaccination.

This CDR3 region has 15 residues. Trimming took off 5 bases at V and 8 bases at J, with 18 bases between the two ends. In germline, CDR1 is SEHNR, CDR2 FQNEAQ (reference sequence). The input for sequencing was PBMCs from blood, taken approximately 12 days after vaccination. This receptor was identified in a man in his fifties who received an inactivated influenza vaccine. The chain has TRBV7-9 and TRBJ1-4; D remains ambiguous. This CDR3 reads CASSVFVEVGEKLFF. The CDR3 DNA is TGTGCCAGCAGCGTATTCGTGGAAGTCGGCGAAAAACTGTTTTTT.